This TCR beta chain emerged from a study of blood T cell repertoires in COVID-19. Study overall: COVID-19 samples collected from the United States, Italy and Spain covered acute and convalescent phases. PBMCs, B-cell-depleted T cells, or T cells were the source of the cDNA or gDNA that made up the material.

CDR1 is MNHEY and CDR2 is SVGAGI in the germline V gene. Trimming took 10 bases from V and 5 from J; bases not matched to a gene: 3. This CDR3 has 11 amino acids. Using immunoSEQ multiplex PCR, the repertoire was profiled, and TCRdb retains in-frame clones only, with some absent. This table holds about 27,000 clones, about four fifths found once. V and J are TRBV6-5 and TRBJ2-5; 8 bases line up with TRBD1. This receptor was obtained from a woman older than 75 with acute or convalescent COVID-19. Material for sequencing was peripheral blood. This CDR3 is CATDRGETQYF. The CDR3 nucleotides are TGTGCCACCGACAGGGGTGAGACCCAGTACTTC.